This is a list of T cell receptor beta chains from one sample in a study of T-cell reconstitution after alpha-beta-depleted transplantation in children. From the PCR reads, TCRdb called clonotypes with MiXCR, one entry per CDR3 protein. The sample yields about 500,000 distinct CDR3 sequences, 10% to 12% seen once. Sequences were derived from PBMCs, mostly from graft donor cells, sampled 180 days after TCRalphabeta/CD19-depleted stem cell transplant. The receptors stem from a female patient aged 2 to 10 who had a stem cell transplant for aplastic anemia, so the T cells may come from the graft donor. Both conserved end residues are part of each CDR3. The D gene is left open where the match is weak. Clone size, where shown, is once, few, many, or a class for clones that have expanded.

j_call	clone_size	v_call	d_call	cdr3_nt	cdr3_aa
TRBJ1-1	NA	TRBV5-1	NA	TGCGCCAGCAGCTTTGGGGGGACTTTGAACACTGAAGCTTTCTTT	CASSFGGTLNTEAFF
TRBJ2-5	few	TRBV6-5	NA	TGTGCCAGCAGTTACCTGACAGTTCAAGAGACCCAGTACTTC	CASSYLTVQETQYF
TRBJ2-1	NA	TRBV6-1	TRBD2	TGTGCCAGCAGTGAATTAGGCGGGAGGCCCTTCTACAATGAGCAGTTCTTC	CASSELGGRPFYNEQFF
TRBJ2-1	few	TRBV25-1	TRBD2	TGTGCCAGCAGACCGGGACTAGCGGCCCGGGGGGAGCAGTTCTTC	CASRPGLAARGEQFF
TRBJ2-5	few	TRBV5-1	NA	TGCGCCAGCAGTAGTTTTGGGCCAAGGGGGCAAGAGACCCAGTACTTC	CASSSFGPRGQETQYF
TRBJ2-7	many	TRBV28	NA	TGTGCCAGCACTGGGGACCAATCCTACGAGCAGTACTTC	CASTGDQSYEQYF
TRBJ2-2	few	TRBV25-1	NA	TGTGCCAGCAGTGACCCGGGACCCTACACCGGGGAGCTGTTTTTT	CASSDPGPYTGELFF
TRBJ2-7	few	TRBV7-8	NA	TGTGCCAGCAGCTTAGGGGGATTCGGGACGGTCTTCTACGAGCAGTACTTC	CASSLGGFGTVFYEQYF
TRBJ2-1	many	TRBV10-3	TRBD2	TGTGCCATCAGGGACGGGAGGCCGGGGAATGAGCAGTTCTTC	CAIRDGRPGNEQFF
TRBJ2-5	NA	TRBV7-2	TRBD2	TGTGCCAGCAGCTTTTTAGCGGGGACGCGGCTAGAGACCCAGTACTTC	CASSFLAGTRLETQYF
TRBJ2-7	many	TRBV28	NA	TGTGCCAGCAGTAACGACAAGGCCCGGGGTGGGCAGTACTTC	CASSNDKARGGQYF
TRBJ2-1	NA	TRBV5-6	TRBD2	TGTGCCAGCAGCAATAGCGGGAGGGGGTACAATGAGCAGTTCTTC	CASSNSGRGYNEQFF
TRBJ2-1	many	TRBV28	TRBD2	TGTGCCAGCAGTTACCCGAGCGGGAGGGCCCTCAATGAGCAGTTCTTC	CASSYPSGRALNEQFF
TRBJ2-1	NA	TRBV6-2/TRBV6-3	TRBD2	TGTGCCAGCAGTTCTCTTAGCGGGAGGGCCCGAAATGAGCAGTTCTTC	CASSSLSGRARNEQFF
TRBJ1-2	NA	TRBV2	NA	TGTGCCAGCAGGATCCTACAGGGTCCGGACACCTTC	CASRILQGPDTF
TRBJ1-1	few	TRBV29-1	NA	TGCAGCGTTGTGGGCAGGGTGAACACTGAAGCTTTCTTT	CSVVGRVNTEAFF
TRBJ2-2	NA	TRBV20-1	NA	TGCAGTGCTAGGACGCCCCCCGGGGAGACCGGGGATCTGTTTTTT	CSARTPPGETGDLFF
TRBJ2-1	NA	TRBV28	NA	TGTGCCAGCAGTGCATCGACCTACAATGAGCAGTTCTTC	CASSASTYNEQFF
TRBJ2-1	NA	TRBV30	TRBD2	TGTGCCTGGCATCCCGGGACTAGCGGGAGTGCAGTCTACAATGAGCAGTTCTTC	CAWHPGTSGSAVYNEQFF
TRBJ2-4	NA	TRBV7-9	NA	TGTGCCAGCAGCGACTATCGAAACATTCAGTACTTC	CASSDYRNIQYF